Listed here are 20 T cell receptor beta chains from one sample, sequenced in a study of Ad26.COV2.S vaccination and SARS-CoV-2 variants (dated by TCRdb to the early 2020s). Libraries were made using the immunoSEQ multiplex PCR assay. Here the immuneACCESS table is served through TCRdb, limited to in-frame sequences with V and J called. Missing clones are a known gap in these copies; in checked studies unresolved V genes cover under half, and the rest lacks a known reason. The sample table shows about 280,000 clones, and more than 70% are seen once. The top ten clonotypes cover 3% to 4% of the sample. According to the study, the label for this sample's treatment or condition signals: 15 to 20 received Ad26.COV2.S at low or high dose, single or two shots; about five received placebo; per-sample allocation not given. For vaccine and placebo recipients, the sequenced repertoires came from samples collected on day 63 after the first injection.

The sample in question was peripheral blood, obtained in a trial of Ad26.COV2.S vaccine versus placebo. The origin of the receptors is a person aged 18-65 years who received the Ad26.COV2.S COVID-19 vaccine or a placebo.

This clone was seen a few times. The CDR3 is CASSPDGNTIYF. The DNA for the CDR3 is TGTGCCAGCAGCCCAGATGGAAACACCATATATTTT. The V gene is TRBV7-3, the J gene TRBJ1-3; D remains ambiguous. The CDR3 has 12 amino acids. V was trimmed by 5 bases and J by 3 bases, leaving 5 bases between them. The germline V gene encodes CDR1 SGHTA and CDR2 FQGTGA.

A remark on this clone: Germline and junction disagree at one end, which may indicate a read error. The rearrangement links TRBV13 to TRBJ1-6; no definite D call. This CDR3 region has 15 residues. The germline CDR1 and CDR2 sequences are PRHDT and FYEKMQ (reference sequence). DNA for the CDR3: TGTGCCAGCAGCCTAGGACGGGGAGCTAATTCACCCCTCCACTTT. It specifies CASSLGRGANSPLHF.

CDR3 nucleotide sequence: TGTGCCAGCAGCTTAGATTGGGGCGCGGGACGAGGCACCGGGGAGCTGTTTTTT. Its protein is CASSLDWGAGRGTGELFF. The gene calls are TRBV11-3 and TRBJ2-2, with a tentative D call TRBD2 (6 bases). The CDR3 contains 18 residues. The V and J ends lost 0 bases and 4 bases respectively, with 18 bases between them. The germline V gene has CDR1 SGHNT and CDR2 YENEEA.

The chain links TRBV5-1 to TRBJ2-7; D tentatively fits TRBD1 or TRBD2 (5 bases each). Trimming pared 4 bases from V and 5 bases from J, leaving 16 bases between. The CDR3 sequence is 14 residues long. Germline values: CDR1 SGHRS, CDR2 YFSETQ. The CDR3 spells CASSPGALPNEQYF. In DNA, the CDR3 is TGCGCCAGCAGCCCCGGGGCCCTTCCTAACGAGCAGTACTTC.

This clone came up once. The chain joins TRBV6-2 or TRBV6-3 to TRBJ2-1; D unresolved. This CDR3 is built from 16 residues. Per the germline V gene, CDR1 is MNHEY and CDR2 is SVGEGT. V shed 1 base and J shed 0 bases, with 10 bases lying between them. The CDR3 spells CASSYFPDSSYNEQFF. The DNA of the CDR3 is TGTGCCAGCAGTTACTTTCCGGATAGCTCCTACAATGAGCAGTTCTTC.

The rearrangement joins TRBV19 to TRBJ1-1; D call uncertain. Trimming took 2 bases from V and 6 from J, leaving 7 bases between them. CDR1 LNHDA and CDR2 SQIVND come from the germline V gene (reference sequence). CDR3 length: 12 residues. In DNA form, the CDR3 reads TGTGCCAGTAGTATATCCGGAGCTGAAGCTTTCTTT. Translated: CASSISGAEAFF. The full variable domain, its missing parts supplied by reference TRBV19 and TRBJ1-1, is DGGITQSPKYLFRKEGQNVTLSCEQNLNHDAMYWYRQDPGQGLRLIYYSQIVNDFQKGDIAEGYSVSREKKESFPLTVTSAQKNPTAFYLCASSISGAEAFFGQGTRLTVV.

The genes are TRBV5-1 and TRBJ2-7, with D possibly being TRBD2 (6 bases). The CDR3 runs to 15 residues. V was cut by 6 bases and J by 3 bases, with 19 bases left in between. CDR1 is SGHRS, CDR2 YFSETQ, per germline. CDR3 in amino acids: CASNQPGLKIYEQYF. The CDR3 DNA reads TGCGCCAGCAACCAACCGGGACTCAAGATCTACGAGCAGTACTTC.

The chain has TRBV7-6 and TRBJ2-7; TRBD1 aligns across 7 bases. Per germline, CDR1 SGHVS and CDR2 FNYEAQ. This CDR3 comprises 14 residues. Trimming removed 5 bases from V and 2 bases from J; junction bases left unmatched: 6. CDR3 bases: TGTGCCAGCAGCCGAGTTACAGGGGCCTACGAGCAGTACTTC. It translates to CASSRVTGAYEQYF. Filled out from reference TRBV7-6 and TRBJ2-7, the complete variable domain reads GAGVSQSPRYKVTKRGQDVALRCDPISGHVSLYWYRQALGQGPEFLTYFNYEAQQDKSGLPNDRFSAERPEGSISTLTIQRTEQRDSAMYRCASSRVTGAYEQYFGPGTRLTVT.

This chain connects TRBV7-2 to TRBJ2-2; unclear D gene. The length of the CDR3 is 14 residues. The germline gives CDR1 SGHTA, CDR2 FQGNSA. V was pared by 2 bases and J by 1 base, with 5 bases between. The CDR3 bases are TGTGCCAGCAGCTTATATATGAACACCGGGGAGCTGTTTTTT. Amino acid sequence: CASSLYMNTGELFF.

The chain recombines TRBV4-1 with TRBJ1-1, with 9 bases that match TRBD1. The V gene end was trimmed by 5 bases and the J gene end by 4 bases; junction bases not matched to a gene: 2. The CDR3 is 13 amino acids. Germline loops: CDR1 MGHRA, CDR2 YSYEKL. CDR3 sequence: CASSLTGGTEAFF. The CDR3 coding sequence is TGCGCCAGCAGCTTGACAGGGGGCACTGAAGCTTTCTTT.

V usage is TRBV5-1 and J usage is TRBJ1-4; D remains unclear. Trimming left V 4 bases short and J 7 bases short, with 17 bases between. This CDR3 spans 15 amino acids. CDR1 SGHRS and CDR2 YFSETQ come from the germline V gene. The CDR3 DNA follows: TGCGCCAGCAGCGTCTACCCTAATCAACCTGAAAAACTGTTTTTT. Translated: CASSVYPNQPEKLFF.

V usage is TRBV5-4 and J usage is TRBJ2-1, with D hard to call. CDR1 is SGHNT and CDR2 is YYREEE in the germline V gene (reference sequence). The CDR3 is made up of 13 amino acids. Trimming removed 1 base from V and 7 bases from J, with 9 bases in between. CDR3 sequence: CASSLQQPNEQFF. Written as DNA, the CDR3 is TGTGCCAGCAGCTTGCAACAGCCGAATGAGCAGTTCTTC.

The V and J genes are TRBV7-8 and TRBJ1-1, with TRBD1 as a possible D gene (5 bases). Looked up from germline, CDR1 is SGHVS and CDR2 is FQNEAQ. The germline V and J ends were trimmed by 3 bases and 1 base, with 21 bases remaining between them. The CDR3 runs to 18 residues. CDR3: CASSFRSGTASRNTEAFF. The CDR3 region has the DNA TGTGCCAGCAGCTTTCGCTCCGGGACGGCCAGCCGGAACACTGAAGCTTTCTTT.

This clone appeared a single time. The rearrangement links TRBV2 to TRBJ1-2; TRBD1 matches at 10 bases. The CDR3 is 15 residues long. Germline assignment: CDR1 SNHLY and CDR2 FYNNEI. With 9 bases clipped from V and 1 base from J, the junction kept 8 bases outside the gene matches. CDR3 sequence reads: CARDDRGRNNYGYTF. CDR3 nucleotide sequence: TGTGCCAGAGATGACAGGGGGCGAAATAACTATGGCTACACCTTC.

The chain has TRBV30 and TRBJ2-5; TRBD2 matches 15 bases. The CDR3 consists of 15 residues. From germline, CDR1 is GTSNPN and CDR2 SVGIG (reference sequence). V gave up 5 bases and J gave up 2 bases; unmatched junction bases: 3. CDR3 protein: CAWSGLAGGQETQYF. As DNA, the CDR3 is TGTGCCTGGTCCGGACTAGCGGGGGGGCAAGAGACCCAGTACTTC.

The chain uses TRBV7-6 and TRBJ2-3; TRBD2 matches at 11 bases. This CDR3 contains 19 residues. After removal of 4 bases from V and 3 bases from J, the junction contained 15 bases not matched to a gene. Germline CDR1 reads SGHVS; CDR2 reads FNYEAQ. The CDR3 sequence: CASSSPSGLAARGTDTQYF. CDR3 coding DNA: TGTGCCAGCAGCTCGCCGTCGGGACTAGCGGCCAGAGGGACAGATACGCAGTATTTT. Combining the CDR3 with reference TRBV7-6 and TRBJ2-3 gives the whole variable domain GAGVSQSPRYKVTKRGQDVALRCDPISGHVSLYWYRQALGQGPEFLTYFNYEAQQDKSGLPNDRFSAERPEGSISTLTIQRTEQRDSAMYRCASSSPSGLAARGTDTQYFGPGTRLTVL.

The J gene is TRBJ1-1, the V gene TRBV10-3, with a tentative D call TRBD1 (5 bases). V gave up 0 bases and J gave up 1 base, with 9 bases separating them. This CDR3 contains 15 residues. CDR1 is ENHRY, CDR2 SYGVKD, per germline. CDR3: CAISESQGPNTEAFF. Here the CDR3 DNA reads TGTGCCATCAGTGAGTCTCAGGGCCCGAACACTGAAGCTTTCTTT.

The V and J genes are TRBV20-1 and TRBJ1-2; D is uncertain. CDR1 is DFQATT and CDR2 is SNEGSKA in the germline V gene (reference sequence). Trimming shortened V by 6 bases and J by 3 bases, and 8 bases separated the two germline ends. This CDR3 has 11 residues. CDR3 nucleotide sequence: TGCAGTGCACGAGCGGACTATGGCTACACCTTC. Translating gives CSARADYGYTF.

This chain links TRBV4-1 with TRBJ1-2, with TRBD1 matching over 11 bases. V dropped 1 base and J dropped 5; count of bases not matched to a gene: 9. Germline CDR1 reads MGHRA; CDR2 reads YSYEKL. The CDR3 runs 17 residues. The CDR3 sequence: CASSQGMIGTGGYGYTF. In DNA form, the CDR3 reads TGCGCCAGCAGCCAAGGGATGATTGGGACAGGGGGGTATGGCTACACCTTC.

The chain uses TRBV6-4 and TRBJ1-5; no clear D gene. V was shortened by 7 bases and J by 5 bases, with 9 bases between the two germline ends. This CDR3 region has 12 residues. Germline V gene data show CDR1 as MRHNA and CDR2 as SNTAGT. CDR3: CASIGFDQPQHF. CDR3 DNA: TGTGCCAGCATAGGGTTTGATCAGCCCCAGCATTTT.